This TCR beta chain was identified in a study of blood T cell repertoires in COVID-19. Study-level background: Specimens from acute and convalescent COVID-19 originated in the United States, Italy and Spain. T cells, B-cell-depleted T cells, or PBMCs supplied cDNA or gDNA.

CDR3 length equals 18 residues. V gave up 5 bases and J gave up 0 bases, with 17 bases separating them. Germline CDR1 reads SGHNT; CDR2 reads YENEEA. Libraries were prepared by immunoSEQ multiplex PCR; TCRdb keeps only in-frame clonotypes and omits some of them. The sample holds fewer than 50,000 clones, roughly four fifths seen once. Sequencing was carried out using peripheral blood. The source is a human donor in a cohort sampled during active COVID-19. The chain couples TRBV11-3 to TRBJ1-6; perhaps TRBD1 as D (5 bases). CDR3 nucleotides: TGTGCCAGCAGCCCAGGGACTTCAAGGGGCTCCTATAATTCACCCCTCCACTTT. Translation gives CASSPGTSRGSYNSPLHF.